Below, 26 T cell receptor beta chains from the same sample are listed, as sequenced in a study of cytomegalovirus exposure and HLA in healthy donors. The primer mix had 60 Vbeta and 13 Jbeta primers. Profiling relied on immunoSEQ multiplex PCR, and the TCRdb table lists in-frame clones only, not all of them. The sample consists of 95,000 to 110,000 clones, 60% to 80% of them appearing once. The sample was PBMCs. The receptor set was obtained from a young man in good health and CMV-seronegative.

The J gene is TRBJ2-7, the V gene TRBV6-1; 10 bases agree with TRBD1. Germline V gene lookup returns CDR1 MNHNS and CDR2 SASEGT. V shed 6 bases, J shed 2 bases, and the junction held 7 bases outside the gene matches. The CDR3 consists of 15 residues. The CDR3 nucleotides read TGTGCCAGCAGACTGGGCGGGACAGGGGCCTACGAGCAGTACTTC. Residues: CASRLGGTGAYEQYF.

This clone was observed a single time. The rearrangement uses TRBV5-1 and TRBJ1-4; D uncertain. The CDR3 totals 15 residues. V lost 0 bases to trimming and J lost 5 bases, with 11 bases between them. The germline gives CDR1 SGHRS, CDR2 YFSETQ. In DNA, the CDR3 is TGCGCCAGCAGCTTGGGGCCGGGGTGGAATGAAAAACTGTTTTTT. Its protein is CASSLGPGWNEKLFF.

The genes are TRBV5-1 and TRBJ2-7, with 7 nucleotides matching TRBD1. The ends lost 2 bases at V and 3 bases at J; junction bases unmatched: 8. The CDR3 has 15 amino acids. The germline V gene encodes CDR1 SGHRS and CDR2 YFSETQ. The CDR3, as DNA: TGCGCCAGCAGCTTTGAAACAGGGGCTTACTACGAGCAGTACTTC. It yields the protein CASSFETGAYYEQYF.

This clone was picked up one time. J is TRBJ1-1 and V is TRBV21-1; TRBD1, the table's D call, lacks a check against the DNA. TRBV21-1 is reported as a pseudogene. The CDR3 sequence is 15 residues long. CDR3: CASSKAPGKDTEAFF. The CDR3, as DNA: TGTGCCAGCAGCAAAGCCCCAGGGAAGGACACTGAAGCTTTCTTT.

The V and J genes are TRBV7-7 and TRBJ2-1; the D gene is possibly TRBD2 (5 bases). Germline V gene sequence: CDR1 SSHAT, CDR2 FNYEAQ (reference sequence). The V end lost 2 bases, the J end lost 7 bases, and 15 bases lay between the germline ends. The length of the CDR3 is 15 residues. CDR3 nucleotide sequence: TGTGCCAGCAGCTTATCGCTCCATTCGGGGAATGAGCAGTTCTTC. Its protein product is CASSLSLHSGNEQFF. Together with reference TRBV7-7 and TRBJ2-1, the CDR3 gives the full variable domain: GAGVSQSPRYKVTKRGQDVTLRCDPISSHATLYWYQQALGQGPEFLTYFNYEAQPDKSGLPSDRFSAERPEGSISTLTIQRTEQRDSAMYRCASSLSLHSGNEQFFGPGTRLTVL.

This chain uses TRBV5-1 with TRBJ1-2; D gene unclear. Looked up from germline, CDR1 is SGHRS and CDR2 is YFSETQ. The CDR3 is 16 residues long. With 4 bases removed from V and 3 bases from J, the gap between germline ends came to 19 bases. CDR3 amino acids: CASSPRKGGRDYGYTF. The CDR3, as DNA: TGCGCCAGCAGCCCCCGGAAGGGAGGGAGGGACTATGGCTACACCTTC.

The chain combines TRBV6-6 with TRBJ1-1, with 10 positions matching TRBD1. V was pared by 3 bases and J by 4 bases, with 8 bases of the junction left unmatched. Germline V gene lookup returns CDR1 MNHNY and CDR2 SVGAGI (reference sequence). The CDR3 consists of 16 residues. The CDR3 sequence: CASSYTLDRGGTEAFF. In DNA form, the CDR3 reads TGTGCCAGCAGTTATACTTTGGACAGGGGGGGCACTGAAGCTTTCTTT.

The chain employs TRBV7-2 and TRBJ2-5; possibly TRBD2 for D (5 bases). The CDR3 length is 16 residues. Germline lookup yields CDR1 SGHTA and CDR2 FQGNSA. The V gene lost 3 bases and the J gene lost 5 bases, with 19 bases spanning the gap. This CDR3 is CASSFIGLLSTETQYF. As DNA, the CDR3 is TGTGCCAGCAGCTTCATCGGACTCCTTTCCACGGAGACCCAGTACTTC.

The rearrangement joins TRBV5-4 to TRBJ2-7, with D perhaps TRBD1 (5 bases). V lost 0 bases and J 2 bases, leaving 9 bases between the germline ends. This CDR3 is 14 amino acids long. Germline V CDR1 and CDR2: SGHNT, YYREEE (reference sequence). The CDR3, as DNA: TGTGCCAGCAGCTTGGGCAGGGTCGCCTACGAGCAGTACTTC. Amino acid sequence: CASSLGRVAYEQYF.

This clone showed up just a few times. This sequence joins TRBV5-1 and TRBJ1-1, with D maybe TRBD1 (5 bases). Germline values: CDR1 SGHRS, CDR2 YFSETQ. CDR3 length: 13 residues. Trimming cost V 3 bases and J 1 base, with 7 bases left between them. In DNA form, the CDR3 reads TGCGCCAGCAGCTCAGGACAGAACACTGAAGCTTTCTTT. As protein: CASSSGQNTEAFF.

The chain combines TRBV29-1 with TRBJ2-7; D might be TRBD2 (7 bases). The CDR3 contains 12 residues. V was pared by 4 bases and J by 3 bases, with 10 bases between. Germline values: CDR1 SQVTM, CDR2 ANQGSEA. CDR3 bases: TGCAGCGTTGGAGGGGGGGGCTACGAGCAGTACTTC. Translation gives CSVGGGGYEQYF.

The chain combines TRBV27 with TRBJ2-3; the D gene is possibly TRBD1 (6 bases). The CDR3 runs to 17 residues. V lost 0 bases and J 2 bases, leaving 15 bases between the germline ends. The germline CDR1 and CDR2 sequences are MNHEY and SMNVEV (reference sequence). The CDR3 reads CASSLSLTGSPTDTQYF. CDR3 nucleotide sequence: TGTGCCAGCAGTTTATCCCTAACAGGGTCCCCCACAGATACGCAGTATTTT.

The CDR3 DNA follows: TGTGCCAGCAGCCAAGAACAGGGGTATGCAACTAATGAAAAACTGTTTTTT. It is translated as CASSQEQGYATNEKLFF. The chain combines TRBV4-2 with TRBJ1-4, with TRBD1 identical over 7 bases. V lost 0 bases, J lost 0 bases, and 4 bases stayed unmatched. The germline gives CDR1 LGHNA, CDR2 YNFKEQ. The CDR3 is 17 residues long.

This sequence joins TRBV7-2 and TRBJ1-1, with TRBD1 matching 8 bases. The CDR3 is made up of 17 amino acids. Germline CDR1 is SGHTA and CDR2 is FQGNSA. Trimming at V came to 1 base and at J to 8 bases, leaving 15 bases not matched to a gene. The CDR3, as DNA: TGTGCCAGCAGCTTAGGACCCGAGGCGGACAGGGCACCCGAAGCTTTCTTT. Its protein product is CASSLGPEADRAPEAFF.

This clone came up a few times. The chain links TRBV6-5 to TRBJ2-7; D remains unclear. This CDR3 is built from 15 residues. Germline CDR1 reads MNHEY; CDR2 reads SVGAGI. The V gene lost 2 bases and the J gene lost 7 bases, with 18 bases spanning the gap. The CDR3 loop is CASSYRPQLVLEQYF. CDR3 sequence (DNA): TGTGCCAGCAGTTACCGCCCCCAACTGGTTTTGGAGCAGTACTTC.

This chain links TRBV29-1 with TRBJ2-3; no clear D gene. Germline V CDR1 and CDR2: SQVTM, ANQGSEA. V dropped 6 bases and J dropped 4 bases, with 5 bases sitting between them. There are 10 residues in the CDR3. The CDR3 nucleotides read TGCAGCGTCGGAGCAGATACGCAGTATTTT. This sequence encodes CSVGADTQYF.

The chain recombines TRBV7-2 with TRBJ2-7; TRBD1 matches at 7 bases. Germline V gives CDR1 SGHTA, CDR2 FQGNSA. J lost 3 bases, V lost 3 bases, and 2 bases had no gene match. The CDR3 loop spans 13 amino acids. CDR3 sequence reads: CASSLGTVYEQYF. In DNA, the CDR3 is TGTGCCAGCAGCTTGGGGACAGTCTACGAGCAGTACTTC. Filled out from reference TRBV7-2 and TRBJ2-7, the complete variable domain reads GAGVSQSPSNKVTEKGKDVELRCDPISGHTALYWYRQSLGQGLEFLIYFQGNSAPDKSGLPSDRFSAERTGGSVSTLTIQRTQQEDSAVYLCASSLGTVYEQYFGPGTRLTVT.

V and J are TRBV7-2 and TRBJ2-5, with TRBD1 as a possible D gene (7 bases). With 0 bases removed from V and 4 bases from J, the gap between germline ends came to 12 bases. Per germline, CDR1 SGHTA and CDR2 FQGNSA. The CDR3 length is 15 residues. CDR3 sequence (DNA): TGTGCCAGCAGCTTAGCCCCAGGGGGAGGAGAGACCCAGTACTTC. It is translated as CASSLAPGGGETQYF.

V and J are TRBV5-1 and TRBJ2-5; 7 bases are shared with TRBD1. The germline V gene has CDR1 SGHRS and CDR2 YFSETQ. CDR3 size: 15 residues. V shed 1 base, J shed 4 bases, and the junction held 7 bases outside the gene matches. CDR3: CASSLRLQGPETQYF. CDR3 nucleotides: TGCGCCAGCAGCTTGCGCTTACAGGGGCCAGAGACCCAGTACTTC.

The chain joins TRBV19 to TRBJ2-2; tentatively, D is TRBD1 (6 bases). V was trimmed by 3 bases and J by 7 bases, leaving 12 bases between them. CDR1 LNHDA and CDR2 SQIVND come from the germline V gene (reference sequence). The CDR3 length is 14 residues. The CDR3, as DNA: TGTGCCAGTAGTATGACAGGCTTGGGCGGGGAGCTGTTTTTT. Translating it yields CASSMTGLGGELFF.

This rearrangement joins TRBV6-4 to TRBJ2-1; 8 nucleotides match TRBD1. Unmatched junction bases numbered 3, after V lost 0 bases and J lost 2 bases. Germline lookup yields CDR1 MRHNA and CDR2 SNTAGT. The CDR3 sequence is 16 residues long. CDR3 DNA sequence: TGTGCCAGCAGTGACTCTGGGACAGGAACCTACAATGAGCAGTTCTTC. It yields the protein CASSDSGTGTYNEQFF.

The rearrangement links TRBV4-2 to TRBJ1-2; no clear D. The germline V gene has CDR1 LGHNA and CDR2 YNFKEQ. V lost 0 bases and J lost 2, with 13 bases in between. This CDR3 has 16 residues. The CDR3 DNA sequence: TGTGCCAGCAGCCAAGATATTAGTCATACGAACTATGGCTACACCTTC. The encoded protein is CASSQDISHTNYGYTF.

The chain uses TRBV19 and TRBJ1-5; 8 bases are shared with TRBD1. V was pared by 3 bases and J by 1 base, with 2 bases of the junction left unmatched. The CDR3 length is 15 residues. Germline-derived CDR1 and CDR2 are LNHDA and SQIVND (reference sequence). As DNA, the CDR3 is TGTGCCAGTAGTATCAGGGGGCAAAGCAATCAGCCCCAGCATTTT. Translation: CASSIRGQSNQPQHF.

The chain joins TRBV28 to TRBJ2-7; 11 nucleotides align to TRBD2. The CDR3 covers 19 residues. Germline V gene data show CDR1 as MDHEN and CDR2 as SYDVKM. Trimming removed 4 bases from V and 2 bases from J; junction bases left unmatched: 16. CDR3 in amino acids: CASSSGGRLAGRWTYEQYF. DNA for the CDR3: TGTGCCAGCAGTTCTGGGGGCCGACTAGCGGGGAGGTGGACCTACGAGCAGTACTTC.

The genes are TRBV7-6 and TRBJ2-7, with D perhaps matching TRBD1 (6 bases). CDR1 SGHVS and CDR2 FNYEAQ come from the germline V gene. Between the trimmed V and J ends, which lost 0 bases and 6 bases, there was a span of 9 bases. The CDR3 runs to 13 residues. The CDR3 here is CASSLAGAAEQYF. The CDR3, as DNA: TGTGCCAGCAGCTTAGCGGGGGCTGCCGAGCAGTACTTC.

CDR3 in DNA: TGTGCCAGCAGATCGTCGGGGACAGGGTTCTACGAGCAGTACTTC. Its translation: CASRSSGTGFYEQYF. The V and J genes are TRBV6-1 and TRBJ2-5; TRBD1 agrees at 9 bases. The J call is doubtful: the DNA matches TRBJ2-7 better. The CDR3 is 15 amino acids. CDR1 and CDR2 (germline): MNHNS, SASEGT.